This T cell receptor (beta chain) was sequenced during a study of blood T cell repertoires in COVID-19. In the original processing: Reference gene primer amplification gave estimated nucleated cell counts. This table comes from immunoSEQ multiplex PCR, and its TCRdb copy is limited to in-frame clones, with some not included. Clone size and the V and J calls come from that table; the DNA yielded D and trimming. Among approximately 530,000 clones listed, 85% to 90% were seen once. Deletions cut 0 bases from V and 10 bases from J, with 4 bases between. The CDR3 is 12 residues long. Seattle patients were enrolled during active infection and followed longitudinally.

The sequence derives from a woman between 45 and 60 years old with COVID-19, enrolled during active disease. The gene calls are TRBV23-1 and TRBJ1-6; D unclear. TRBV23-1 is assigned to the ORF class and has an uncertain function. Sequences were obtained from peripheral blood. CDR3 protein: CASSQSRSPLHF. CDR3 DNA: TGCGCCAGCAGTCAATCGAGATCACCCCTCCACTTT.